A single sample gave rise to the 20 T cell receptor beta chains below, sequenced in a study of blood T cell repertoires in COVID-19. The method was immunoSEQ multiplex PCR; TCRdb's version includes in-frame clones alone and lacks a portion of them. The sample lists about 260,000 clones, 70% to 85% occurring once. Sequencing used peripheral blood. These TCRs come from an elderly woman with acute or convalescent COVID-19.

The rearrangement links TRBV28 to TRBJ2-2; 7 bases match TRBD2. This CDR3 comprises 17 residues. Germline CDR1 reads MDHEN; CDR2 reads SYDVKM. The V and J ends lost 2 bases and 3 bases, in that order; junction bases with no gene match: 9. CDR3 sequence (DNA): TGTGCCAGCAGTTTACCCCCCGGGGCGGGGGACACCGGGGAGCTGTTTTTT. Protein product: CASSLPPGAGDTGELFF.

The chain uses TRBV28 and TRBJ1-4, with 8 nucleotides matching TRBD1. The CDR3 length is 15 residues. The germline V gene encodes CDR1 MDHEN and CDR2 SYDVKM. V was clipped by 6 bases and J by 9 bases; unmatched bases: 12. CDR3 coding DNA: TGTGCCAGCAGCCTACCGGGACAGGTCTCCCAAAAACTGTTTTTT. Its protein is CASSLPGQVSQKLFF.

The chain carries TRBV6-5 and TRBJ2-7; 11 nucleotides line up with TRBD2. There are 13 residues in the CDR3. From germline, CDR1 is MNHEY and CDR2 SVGAGI. J was trimmed by 7 bases and V by 5 bases; bases with no gene match: 4. The CDR3 protein is CASSRLAGYEQYF. In nucleotides, the CDR3 is TGTGCCAGCAGTCGACTAGCGGGATATGAGCAGTACTTC.

The chain is built from TRBV19 and TRBJ1-1; weak D call: TRBD1 (6 bases). The CDR3 covers 12 residues. V shed 6 bases and J shed 5 bases, with 10 bases lying between them. The germline V gene encodes CDR1 LNHDA and CDR2 SQIVND (reference sequence). CDR3 region: CASRRGGTEAFF. Here the CDR3 DNA reads TGTGCCAGTAGAAGAGGGGGAACTGAAGCTTTCTTT.

This clone was counted only a few times. The rearrangement links TRBV29-1 to TRBJ1-5; 8 nucleotides agree with TRBD1. The V gene end was trimmed by 7 bases and the J gene end by 6 bases; junction bases not matched to a gene: 8. Germline V gene data show CDR1 as SQVTM and CDR2 as ANQGSEA. The CDR3 is 13 amino acids. The CDR3 DNA reads TGCAGCGCAGAGACAGGGGCGGGTCAGCCCCAGCATTTT. Amino acid sequence: CSAETGAGQPQHF.

This sequence joins TRBV28 and TRBJ2-1; 7 bases line up with TRBD1. J was trimmed by 3 bases and V by 5 bases; bases with no gene match: 7. Germline V lookup: CDR1 MDHEN, CDR2 SYDVKM. This CDR3 region has 15 residues. The DNA for the CDR3 is TGTGCCAGCAGTCTGGGACAGTTTCTCTACAATGAGCAGTTCTTC. The encoded protein is CASSLGQFLYNEQFF.

The genes are TRBV11-2 and TRBJ2-7, with 11 positions matching TRBD2. CDR1 and CDR2 (germline): SGHAT, FQNNGV. Germline trimming cut 4 bases from V and 5 bases from J; bases unmatched to any gene: 7. The CDR3 is 15 amino acids. The CDR3 DNA is TGTGCCAGCAGCTCCAAGTTAGCGGGAGGGAACGAGCAGTACTTC. Translating it yields CASSSKLAGGNEQYF.

There are a few counts of this clone. The V call is TRBV19, the J call TRBJ1-2, with D unresolved. CDR3 length: 14 residues. The V and J ends lost 3 bases and 6 bases respectively, with 14 bases between them. In germline, CDR1 is LNHDA, CDR2 SQIVND (reference sequence). In DNA, the CDR3 is TGTGCCAGTAGTATTTCGGGTTTGTCAAATGGCTACACCTTC. This translates into CASSISGLSNGYTF. The entire variable domain, with the rest obtained from reference TRBV19 and TRBJ1-2, is as follows: DGGITQSPKYLFRKEGQNVTLSCEQNLNHDAMYWYRQDPGQGLRLIYYSQIVNDFQKGDIAEGYSVSREKKESFPLTVTSAQKNPTAFYLCASSISGLSNGYTFGSGTRLTVV.

This chain uses TRBV5-1 with TRBJ2-5; 11 positions agree with TRBD2. With V trimmed by 4 bases and J by 5 bases, 4 bases remained unmatched. The CDR3 contains 14 residues. Germline V gene sequence: CDR1 SGHRS, CDR2 YFSETQ. CDR3 residues: CASSPTSGVETQYF. In nucleotides, the CDR3 is TGCGCCAGCAGCCCGACTAGCGGGGTGGAGACCCAGTACTTC.

V usage is TRBV27 and J usage is TRBJ1-5; TRBD1 aligns across 7 bases. The CDR3 runs to 15 residues. Germline V lookup: CDR1 MNHEY, CDR2 SMNVEV (reference sequence). The CDR3 loop reads CASGQGVGSNQPQHF. The CDR3 coding sequence is TGTGCGAGCGGGCAGGGGGTCGGAAGCAATCAGCCCCAGCATTTT.

The CDR3 sequence: CASSFRGGETQYF. DNA for the CDR3: TGTGCCAGCAGCTTCCGAGGGGGAGAGACCCAGTACTTC. The chain combines TRBV5-4 with TRBJ2-5; D is possibly TRBD1 (6 bases). From germline, CDR1 is SGHNT and CDR2 YYREEE (reference sequence). CDR3 length: 13 residues. V was trimmed by 2 bases and J by 4 bases, leaving 9 bases between them.

The rearrangement uses TRBV7-6 and TRBJ1-4, with 7 bases lining up with TRBD1. J lost 7 bases, V lost 4 bases, and 6 bases had no gene match. This CDR3 contains 14 residues. CDR1 is SGHVS and CDR2 is FNYEAQ in the germline V gene. CDR3 loop: CASSSGTASEKLFF. CDR3 bases: TGTGCCAGCAGCTCCGGGACAGCGAGTGAAAAACTGTTTTTT. The complete variable domain, with remaining parts taken from reference TRBV7-6 and TRBJ1-4, reads GAGVSQSPRYKVTKRGQDVALRCDPISGHVSLYWYRQALGQGPEFLTYFNYEAQQDKSGLPNDRFSAERPEGSISTLTIQRTEQRDSAMYRCASSSGTASEKLFFGSGTQLSVL.

This clone showed up just once. The chain has TRBV20-1 and TRBJ2-3; D gene ambiguous. CDR3 length: 14 residues. Germline V gene lookup returns CDR1 DFQATT and CDR2 SNEGSKA (reference sequence). Trimming removed 3 bases at V and 0 bases at J, with 10 bases between. The CDR3 DNA reads TGCAGTGCTAGTAGTACAATTAGCACAGATACGCAGTATTTT. This codes for CSASSTISTDTQYF.

The chain couples TRBV5-1 to TRBJ2-5; 9 bases match TRBD1. The ends lost 4 bases at V and 6 bases at J; junction bases unmatched: 16. CDR3 length equals 17 residues. CDR1 is SGHRS, CDR2 YFSETQ, per germline. Here the CDR3 reads CASSAGTGWGSDKTQYF. For the CDR3, the DNA is TGCGCCAGCAGCGCCGGGACAGGGTGGGGGAGCGACAAGACCCAGTACTTC.

The chain couples TRBV2 to TRBJ2-5; TRBD1 matches 7 bases. V dropped 6 bases and J dropped 5; count of bases not matched to a gene: 9. This CDR3 contains 14 residues. The germline V gene has CDR1 SNHLY and CDR2 FYNNEI. CDR3 nucleotide sequence: TGTGCCAGCAGCAGTTACAGGGGCCAGGAGACCCAGTACTTC. Encoded protein: CASSSYRGQETQYF.

This clone was counted once. In DNA, the CDR3 is TGCGCCAGCAGCCCAGGACAGGGTAGAATCGATGAGCAGTTCTTC. Translation: CASSPGQGRIDEQFF. V gene TRBV5-1 combines with J gene TRBJ2-1, with 8 bases lining up with TRBD1. J was trimmed by 8 bases and V by 4 bases; bases with no gene match: 11. Germline loops: CDR1 SGHRS, CDR2 YFSETQ. The CDR3 is 15 amino acids. The full variable domain, in which reference TRBV5-1 and TRBJ2-1 provide the parts outside the CDR3, is KAGVTQTPRYLIKTRGQQVTLSCSPISGHRSVSWYQQTPGQGLQFLFEYFSETQRNKGNFPGRFSGRQFSNSRSEMNVSTLELGDSALYLCASSPGQGRIDEQFFGPGTRLTVL.

The V call is TRBV7-8, the J call TRBJ1-1, with a weak D call TRBD1 (6 bases). This CDR3 is 15 amino acids long. Between the trimmed V and J ends, which lost 5 bases and 0 bases, there was a span of 13 bases. The V gene's germline CDR1 is SGHVS and CDR2 FQNEAQ. CDR3 protein: CASSPRTDMNTEAFF. CDR3 coding DNA: TGTGCCAGCAGCCCCAGGACAGATATGAACACTGAAGCTTTCTTT.

The chain joins TRBV20-1 to TRBJ1-2, with a weak D call TRBD1 (5 bases). The CDR3 is 14 amino acids. Germline V gene sequence: CDR1 DFQATT, CDR2 SNEGSKA (reference sequence). V was shortened by 5 bases and J by 2 bases, with 15 bases between the two germline ends. CDR3 residues: CSAGGHMVNYGYTF. In DNA form, the CDR3 reads TGCAGTGCTGGTGGACACATGGTAAACTATGGCTACACCTTC.

The chain employs TRBV5-1 and TRBJ1-1; D gene ambiguous. V was trimmed by 5 bases and J by 4 bases, leaving 9 bases between them. Germline V CDR1 and CDR2: SGHRS, YFSETQ. This CDR3 has 12 residues. The CDR3 DNA sequence: TGCGCCAGCAGGGAACCAGGCACTGAAGCTTTCTTT. This encodes CASREPGTEAFF.

The genes are TRBV2 and TRBJ1-2; 9 nucleotides agree with TRBD1. The germline CDR1 and CDR2 sequences are SNHLY and FYNNEI. The CDR3 extends over 12 amino acids. V lost 10 bases and J lost 5; bases outside the gene matches: 5. CDR3 region: CATGTGPYGYTF. The CDR3 nucleotides read TGTGCCACCGGGACAGGGCCTTATGGCTACACCTTC.